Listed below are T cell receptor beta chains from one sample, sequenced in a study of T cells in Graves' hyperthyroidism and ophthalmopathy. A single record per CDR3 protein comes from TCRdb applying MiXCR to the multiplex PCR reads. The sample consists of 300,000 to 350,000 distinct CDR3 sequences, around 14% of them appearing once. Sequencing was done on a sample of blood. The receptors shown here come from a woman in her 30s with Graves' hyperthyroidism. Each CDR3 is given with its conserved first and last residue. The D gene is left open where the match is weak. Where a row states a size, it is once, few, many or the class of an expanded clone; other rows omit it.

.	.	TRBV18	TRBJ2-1	CASSPETSSYNEQFF	TGTGCCAGCTCACCAGAGACTAGCTCCTACAATGAGCAGTTCTTC
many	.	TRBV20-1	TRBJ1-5	CSARWGSSNQPQHF	TGCAGTGCTAGGTGGGGTTCAAGCAATCAGCCCCAGCATTTT
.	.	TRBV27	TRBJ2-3	CASSFYSERTDTQYF	TGTGCCAGCAGTTTTTACAGCGAGCGCACAGATACGCAGTATTTT
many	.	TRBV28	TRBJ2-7	CASRTFNEQYF	TGTGCCAGCCGCACCTTTAACGAGCAGTACTTC
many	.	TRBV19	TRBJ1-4	CASRPAGGGSTNEKLFF	TGTGCCAGTAGGCCGGCTGGCGGCGGATCGACTAATGAAAAACTGTTTTTT
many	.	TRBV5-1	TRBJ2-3	CASSLADGPPLDTQYF	TGCGCCAGCAGCTTGGCCGACGGGCCCCCTCTGGATACGCAGTATTTT
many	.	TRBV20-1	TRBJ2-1	CSAPADYDYNEQFF	TGCAGTGCCCCGGCGGACTACGACTACAATGAGCAGTTCTTC
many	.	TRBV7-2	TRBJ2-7	CASSFLSSPYEQYF	TGTGCCAGCAGCTTTCTAAGCAGCCCCTACGAGCAGTACTTC
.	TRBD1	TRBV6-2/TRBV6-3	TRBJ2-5	CASSPSPGQEETQYF	TGTGCCAGCAGTCCTAGTCCCGGACAGGAAGAGACCCAGTACTTC
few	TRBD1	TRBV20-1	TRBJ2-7	CSAIQGLTYEQYF	TGCAGTGCTATACAGGGGCTGACCTACGAGCAGTACTTC
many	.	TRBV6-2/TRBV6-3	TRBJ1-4	CASRDTTATNEKLFF	TGTGCCAGCAGGGACACGACTGCAACTAATGAAAAACTGTTTTTT
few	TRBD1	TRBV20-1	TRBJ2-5	CSAIPGQGEETQYF	TGCAGTGCTATTCCCGGACAGGGTGAAGAGACCCAGTACTTC
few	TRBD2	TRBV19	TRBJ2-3	CASRLAGDTDTQYF	TGTGCCAGTAGACTAGCGGGAGACACAGATACGCAGTATTTT
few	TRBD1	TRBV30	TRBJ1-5	CAWSSGQGLYQPQHF	TGTGCCTGGAGTAGCGGACAGGGACTTTATCAGCCCCAGCATTTT
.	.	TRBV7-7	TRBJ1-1	CASSIPQAQAFF	TGTGCTAGCAGCATCCCGCAGGCCCAAGCTTTCTTT
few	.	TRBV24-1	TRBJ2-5	CATSDQSDPGAQYF	TGTGCCACCAGTGACCAATCAGACCCGGGGGCCCAGTACTTC
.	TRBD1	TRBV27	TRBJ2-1	CASSLSVGGYRGDQETQFF	TGTGCCAGCAGTTTATCAGTTGGTGGATACAGGGGGGACCAAGAGACCCAGTTCTTC
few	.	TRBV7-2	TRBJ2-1	CASSPGPPIYNEQFF	TGTGCCAGCAGCCCGGGACCGCCAATTTACAATGAGCAGTTCTTC
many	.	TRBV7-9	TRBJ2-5	CASSLRDGAQETQYF	TGTGCCAGCAGCCTACGGGACGGCGCCCAAGAGACCCAGTACTTC
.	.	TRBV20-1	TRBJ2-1	CSAREGGQGYGEQFF	TGCAGTGCTAGAGAAGGGGGGCAGGGCTACGGTGAGCAGTTCTTC
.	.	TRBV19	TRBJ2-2	CASSILLTGELFF	TGTGCCAGTAGTATTCTCCTCACCGGGGAGCTGTTTTTT
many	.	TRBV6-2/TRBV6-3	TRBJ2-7	CASSYSATVSSYEQYF	TGTGCCAGCAGTTACTCAGCGACCGTCAGCTCCTACGAGCAGTACTTC
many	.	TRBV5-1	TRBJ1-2	CASSLWGRANYGYTF	TGCGCCAGCAGCTTATGGGGGAGAGCTAACTATGGCTACACCTTC
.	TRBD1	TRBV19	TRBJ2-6	CASTSPRQGSFSGANVLTF	TGTGCCAGTACTTCACCGAGACAGGGATCTTTCTCTGGGGCCAACGTCCTGACTTTC
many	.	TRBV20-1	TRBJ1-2	CSAREGPGGYTF	TGCAGTGCTAGAGAGGGGCCAGGAGGCTACACCTTC
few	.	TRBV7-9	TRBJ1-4	CASSSTDSDGKKLFF	TGTGCCAGCAGCTCCACTGACTCGGACGGTAAAAAACTGTTTTTT
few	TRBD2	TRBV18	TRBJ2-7	CASSPLSGVPGGEQYF	TGTGCCAGCTCACCATTGAGCGGAGTACCGGGGGGCGAGCAGTACTTC
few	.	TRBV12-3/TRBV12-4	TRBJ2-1	CASSLETGQFF	TGTGCCAGCAGTTTAGAGACGGGCCAGTTCTTC
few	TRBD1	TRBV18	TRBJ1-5	CASSPGQGESNQPQHF	TGTGCCAGCTCACCGGGACAGGGGGAGAGCAATCAGCCCCAGCATTTT
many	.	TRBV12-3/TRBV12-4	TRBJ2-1	CASSLNEDSEQFF	TGTGCCAGCAGTCTCAACGAGGATTCGGAGCAGTTCTTC
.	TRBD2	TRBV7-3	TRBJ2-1	CASSYPGLAGVGNEQFF	TGTGCCAGCAGCTACCCGGGACTAGCGGGAGTAGGGAATGAGCAGTTCTTC